These 9 T cell receptor beta chains came from one sample sequenced in a study of T cell responses to AZD1222 COVID-19 vaccine (dated by TCRdb to the early 2020s). The time point label of this sample denotes: about 28 days (+/-7) after the second vaccine dose. Library method: the immunoSEQ multiplex PCR assay. TCRdb retrieved this table from immuneACCESS and kept in-frame rearrangements only. Not all clones are present; in checked studies, unresolved V genes account for under half, and no reason is known for the remainder. This sample gives 150,000 to 180,000 clones in total; 87% of them show up just once. Jointly, the top ten make up about a tenth of the sample. Sequences were derived from peripheral blood, sampled 28 days after the second AZD1222 dose. The receptors here all came from an adult who received the AZD1222 COVID-19 vaccine.

This chain connects TRBV3-1 (or the pseudogene TRBV3-2) to TRBJ2-3; 8 bases line up with TRBD2. The CDR3 contains 18 residues. Trimming removed 0 bases from V and 2 bases from J; junction bases left unmatched: 10. CDR1 and CDR2 (germline): LGHDT, YNNKEL (reference sequence). CDR3 residues: CASSQDPHASGHTDTQYF. DNA for the CDR3: TGTGCCAGCAGCCAAGACCCCCACGCTAGCGGGCACACAGATACGCAGTATTTT.

The V call is TRBV24-1, the J call TRBJ2-1; no reliable D call. There are 14 residues in the CDR3. V dropped 5 bases and J dropped 4 bases, with 11 bases sitting between them. Germline V gene sequence: CDR1 KGHDR, CDR2 SFDVKD. The CDR3 region is CATSGQPHYNEQFF. The CDR3, as DNA: TGTGCCACCAGTGGGCAGCCCCATTACAATGAGCAGTTCTTC.

Here the CDR3 DNA reads TGCGCCAGCAGCTTGTTACTAGCGGGAGCCTACAATGAGCAGTTCTTC. It yields the protein CASSLLLAGAYNEQFF. This chain uses TRBV5-1 with TRBJ2-1; TRBD2 matches 11 bases. Per the germline V gene, CDR1 is SGHRS and CDR2 is YFSETQ. The V and J ends lost 1 base and 2 bases, in that order; junction bases with no gene match: 2. The CDR3 is 16 residues long.

The chain carries TRBV7-2 and TRBJ2-2; D uncertain. The CDR3 length is 14 residues. Trimming removed 5 bases at V and 6 bases at J, with 13 bases between. CDR1 and CDR2 (germline): SGHTA, FQGNSA. CDR3 in amino acids: CASSLQPKAGELFF. CDR3 in DNA: TGTGCCAGCAGCCTACAACCTAAGGCCGGGGAGCTGTTTTTT. The variable domain in full, with the rest retrieved from reference TRBV7-2 and TRBJ2-2, is GAGVSQSPSNKVTEKGKDVELRCDPISGHTALYWYRQSLGQGLEFLIYFQGNSAPDKSGLPSDRFSAERTGGSVSTLTIQRTQQEDSAVYLCASSLQPKAGELFFGEGSRLTVL.

CDR3 DNA sequence: TGTGCCAGCAGCCGCGGGACTAGCGGGAGGAATGAGCAGTTCTTC. Translating it yields CASSRGTSGRNEQFF. V is TRBV6-5 and J is TRBJ2-1; 15 bases align to TRBD2. The CDR3 runs to 15 residues. V shed 6 bases, J shed 7 bases, and the junction held 4 bases outside the gene matches. Germline assignment: CDR1 MNHEY and CDR2 SVGAGI.

The rearrangement links TRBV5-5 to TRBJ2-1, with 7 bases aligning to TRBD2. The V and J ends lost 4 bases and 2 bases, in that order; junction bases with no gene match: 3. This CDR3 contains 14 residues. Germline values: CDR1 SGHKS, CDR2 YYEKEE (reference sequence). The CDR3, as DNA: TGTGCCAGCAGCCAGACTAGCACCTACAATGAGCAGTTCTTC. The encoded protein is CASSQTSTYNEQFF.

This chain connects TRBV7-2 to TRBJ2-7, with 9 bases lining up with TRBD2. V dropped 5 bases and J dropped 4; count of bases not matched to a gene: 3. This CDR3 is built from 13 residues. Per the germline V gene, CDR1 is SGHTA and CDR2 is FQGNSA. CDR3: CASSLAGGYEQYF. In DNA form, the CDR3 reads TGTGCCAGCAGCCTGGCGGGAGGGTACGAGCAGTACTTC.

This clone was detected once. The genes are TRBV27 and TRBJ2-3; possible D gene TRBD1, 5 bases. Germline V gives CDR1 MNHEY, CDR2 SMNVEV (reference sequence). The V end lost 6 bases, the J end lost 5 bases, and 12 bases lay between the germline ends. CDR3 length: 13 residues. CDR3 DNA: TGTGCCAGCAGCCTACGAAGGGGAGATACGCAGTATTTT. It yields the protein CASSLRRGDTQYF.

The rearrangement joins TRBV4-1 to TRBJ1-3; D call uncertain. CDR3 length equals 16 residues. V was trimmed by 1 base and J by 0 bases, leaving 10 bases between them. Germline values: CDR1 MGHRA, CDR2 YSYEKL. CDR3 loop: CASSQVVTSSGNTIYF. The CDR3 DNA sequence: TGCGCCAGCAGCCAAGTCGTGACAAGCTCTGGAAACACCATATATTTT.